These T cell receptor beta chains were read from a single sample in a study of identical twins. TCRdb passed the 5' RACE reads through MiXCR, listing each CDR3 protein once. The data show 640,000 or so distinct CDR3 sequences, with less than 7% seen just once and 1.5% to 2% held by the top ten. Material: naive T cells sorted from blood. Receptor source: a man aged 18-30 years in good health. Each CDR3 is given with its conserved first and last residue. Fields, in order: J gene, V gene, clone size, D gene, CDR3 protein, CDR3 DNA. A D gene is named only where the DNA matches it firmly. The size field is filled for only some rows; it gives once, few, many or a size class.

J: TRBJ2-2; V: TRBV7-2; size: -; D: TRBD1; CDR3: CASSQGTGVTGELFF; DNA: TGTGCCAGCAGCCAAGGGACAGGGGTGACCGGGGAGCTGTTTTTT
J: TRBJ2-6; V: TRBV7-8; size: few; D: -; CDR3: CASSLDYNSGANVLTF; DNA: TGTGCCAGCAGCTTAGATTATAATTCTGGGGCCAACGTCCTGACTTTC
J: TRBJ1-1; V: TRBV12-3/TRBV12-4; size: many; D: -; CDR3: CASSLVGGSTEAFF; DNA: TGTGCCAGCAGTTTAGTTGGAGGGAGTACTGAAGCTTTCTTT
J: TRBJ2-1; V: TRBV6-5; size: -; D: TRBD2; CDR3: CASSYSKTLAGGRYNEQFF; DNA: TGTGCCAGCAGTTACTCCAAAACCCTAGCGGGAGGTCGCTACAATGAGCAGTTCTTC
J: TRBJ2-1; V: TRBV5-5; size: many; D: -; CDR3: CASSLAARNQFF; DNA: TGTGCCAGCAGCTTGGCCGCTAGGAATCAGTTCTTC
J: TRBJ1-3; V: TRBV6-5; size: -; D: -; CDR3: CASSYSGYSGNTIYF; DNA: TGTGCCAGCAGCTACAGTGGATACTCTGGAAACACCATATATTTT
J: TRBJ2-1; V: TRBV6-5; size: many; D: TRBD2; CDR3: CASSYPTAGAINEQFF; DNA: TGTGCCAGCAGTTACCCCACAGCGGGAGCCATCAATGAGCAGTTCTTC
J: TRBJ2-2; V: TRBV5-1; size: many; D: TRBD2; CDR3: CASSLDPGLAANTGELFF; DNA: TGCGCCAGCAGCTTGGACCCGGGACTAGCAGCGAACACCGGGGAGCTGTTTTTT
J: TRBJ2-1; V: TRBV20-1; size: -; D: -; CDR3: CSARDINGAYNEQFF; DNA: TGCAGTGCTAGAGATATCAACGGGGCCTACAATGAGCAGTTCTTC
J: TRBJ2-7; V: TRBV6-1; size: few; D: TRBD2; CDR3: CANLAVTSYEQYF; DNA: TGTGCCAATCTAGCGGTGACCTCCTACGAGCAGTACTTC
J: TRBJ2-7; V: TRBV5-1; size: -; D: -; CDR3: CASSGNSPYEQYF; DNA: TGCGCCAGCAGCGGCAACTCCCCCTACGAGCAGTACTTC
J: TRBJ2-3; V: TRBV24-1; size: many; D: TRBD2; CDR3: CATSDLTGTSPDTQYF; DNA: TGTGCCACCAGTGATTTGACGGGGACTAGCCCAGATACGCAGTATTTT
J: TRBJ2-7; V: TRBV12-3/TRBV12-4; size: many; D: TRBD1; CDR3: CASRETGGGYEQYF; DNA: TGTGCCAGCAGGGAGACAGGGGGAGGGTACGAGCAGTACTTC
J: TRBJ1-2; V: TRBV15; size: few; D: TRBD1; CDR3: CATSRTTGEVGYTF; DNA: TGTGCCACCAGCAGAACCACAGGGGAGGTGGGCTACACCTTC
J: TRBJ2-7; V: TRBV10-3; size: many; D: -; CDR3: CAISASGPAPIVSYEQYF; DNA: TGTGCCATCAGTGCGTCCGGACCCGCGCCGATAGTATCCTACGAGCAGTACTTC
J: TRBJ1-1; V: TRBV29-1; size: many; D: -; CDR3: CSVWVRLIKNTEAFF; DNA: TGCAGCGTGTGGGTCAGGCTCATTAAGAACACTGAAGCTTTCTTT
J: TRBJ2-6; V: TRBV30; size: few; D: TRBD1; CDR3: CAWSLGQGSSGANVLTF; DNA: TGTGCCTGGAGCCTGGGACAGGGAAGCTCTGGGGCCAACGTCCTGACTTTC
J: TRBJ1-5; V: TRBV21-1; size: many; D: -; CDR3: CASSKGVAGSNQPQHF; DNA: TGTGCCAGCAGCAAAGGTGTGGCAGGGAGCAATCAGCCCCAGCATTTT
J: TRBJ2-5; V: TRBV7-9; size: many; D: TRBD1; CDR3: CASTRGLRETQYF; DNA: TGTGCCAGTACCAGGGGGCTACGAGAGACCCAGTACTTC
J: TRBJ1-6; V: TRBV5-1; size: many; D: TRBD1; CDR3: CASSTGQGDSPLHF; DNA: TGCGCCAGCAGCACGGGACAGGGCGATTCACCCCTCCACTTT
J: TRBJ2-2; V: TRBV24-1; size: many; D: TRBD1; CDR3: CASGTGNTGELFF; DNA: TGTGCCTCCGGGACAGGGAACACCGGGGAGCTGTTTTTT
J: TRBJ2-2; V: TRBV7-8; size: -; D: TRBD2; CDR3: CASSAPGTSSLFF; DNA: TGTGCCAGCAGCGCCCCCGGGACTAGTTCGCTGTTTTTT
J: TRBJ2-7; V: TRBV25-1; size: many; D: -; CDR3: CASSAIIAYEQYF; DNA: TGTGCCAGCAGTGCAATCATAGCCTACGAGCAGTACTTC
J: TRBJ2-3; V: TRBV7-8; size: many; D: TRBD1; CDR3: CASTDRGPADTQYF; DNA: TGTGCCAGCACAGACAGGGGCCCGGCAGATACGCAGTATTTT
J: TRBJ1-5; V: TRBV20-1; size: few; D: -; CDR3: CSAPSGGFWPQHF; DNA: TGCAGTGCCCCAAGCGGAGGGTTTTGGCCCCAGCATTTT
J: TRBJ2-3; V: TRBV12-3/TRBV12-4; size: many; D: TRBD2; CDR3: CASSFGGGKPDTQYF; DNA: TGTGCCAGCAGTTTCGGCGGGGGGAAGCCAGATACGCAGTATTTT
J: TRBJ1-2; V: TRBV5-1; size: few; D: -; CDR3: CASSLGDPGTYGYTF; DNA: TGCGCCAGCAGCTTGGGAGACCCAGGGACCTATGGCTACACCTTC
J: TRBJ2-1; V: TRBV7-6; size: many; D: -; CDR3: CASSLKHNEQFF; DNA: TGTGCCAGCAGCTTAAAACACAATGAGCAGTTCTTC
J: TRBJ2-5; V: TRBV6-1; size: many; D: -; CDR3: CASSAFGGETQYF; DNA: TGTGCCAGCAGTGCGTTTGGTGGAGAGACCCAGTACTTC
J: TRBJ2-3; V: TRBV29-1; size: many; D: -; CDR3: CSVEDSVADPTDTQYF; DNA: TGCAGCGTTGAAGATTCGGTCGCAGACCCCACAGATACGCAGTATTTT
J: TRBJ1-1; V: TRBV5-6; size: -; D: -; CDR3: CASSPRQRTGAFF; DNA: TGTGCCAGCAGCCCGCGACAGAGGACGGGGGCTTTCTTT
J: TRBJ2-2; V: TRBV24-1; size: many; D: -; CDR3: CATSDSGIGELFF; DNA: TGTGCCACCAGTGATTCGGGGATCGGGGAGCTGTTTTTT
J: TRBJ2-1; V: TRBV3-1; size: few; D: TRBD2; CDR3: CASSRVLLAGGRNEQFF; DNA: TGTGCCAGCAGCCGCGTCCTACTAGCGGGAGGCCGGAATGAGCAGTTCTTC
J: TRBJ2-2; V: TRBV15; size: -; D: -; CDR3: CATWSAGELFF; DNA: TGTGCCACCTGGTCTGCTGGGGAGCTGTTTTTT
J: TRBJ2-1; V: TRBV24-1; size: many; D: TRBD2; CDR3: CATSQAGGNEQFF; DNA: TGTGCCACCAGTCAAGCGGGAGGGAATGAGCAGTTCTTC
J: TRBJ2-1; V: TRBV12-3/TRBV12-4; size: many; D: -; CDR3: CASSPVQGRNSNEQFF; DNA: TGTGCCAGCAGTCCGGTACAGGGCAGGAATTCGAATGAGCAGTTCTTC